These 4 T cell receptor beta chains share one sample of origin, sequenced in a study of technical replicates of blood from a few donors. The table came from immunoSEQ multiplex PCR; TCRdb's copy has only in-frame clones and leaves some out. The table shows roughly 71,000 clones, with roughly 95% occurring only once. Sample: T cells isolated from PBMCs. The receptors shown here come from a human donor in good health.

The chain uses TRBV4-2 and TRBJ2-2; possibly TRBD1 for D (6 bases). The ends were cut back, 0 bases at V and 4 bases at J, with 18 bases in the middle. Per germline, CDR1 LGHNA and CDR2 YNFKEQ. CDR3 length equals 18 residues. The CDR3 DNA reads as TGTGCCAGCAGCCAAGATAGGCCAGGGGCCTCCCCCACCGGGGAGCTGTTTTTT. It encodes CASSQDRPGASPTGELFF.

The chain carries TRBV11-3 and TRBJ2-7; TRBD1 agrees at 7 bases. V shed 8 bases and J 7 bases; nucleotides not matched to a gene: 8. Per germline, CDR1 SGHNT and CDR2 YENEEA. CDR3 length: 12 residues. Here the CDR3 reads CASRDSTLEQYF. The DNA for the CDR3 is TGTGCCAGCCGGGACAGCACCTTGGAGCAGTACTTC.

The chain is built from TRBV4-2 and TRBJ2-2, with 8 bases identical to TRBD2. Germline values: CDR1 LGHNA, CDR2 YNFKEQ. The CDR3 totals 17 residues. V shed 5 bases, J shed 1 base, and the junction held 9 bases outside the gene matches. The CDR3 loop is CASSSIGSGKNTGELFF. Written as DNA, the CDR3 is TGTGCCAGCAGCAGCATAGGTAGCGGGAAGAACACCGGGGAGCTGTTTTTT.

DNA for the CDR3: TGTGCCAGCAGTTCCAGGGACAGGGGTTTCTACGAGCAGTACTTC. Its translation is CASSSRDRGFYEQYF. The V and J genes are TRBV28 and TRBJ2-7, with TRBD1 matching 10 bases. This CDR3 is 15 amino acids long. Germline V gene sequence: CDR1 MDHEN, CDR2 SYDVKM. V trimming: 4 bases; J trimming: 3 bases; junction bases outside the gene matches: 6. The variable domain in full, completed from reference TRBV28 and TRBJ2-7, reads DVKVTQSSRYLVKRTGEKVFLECVQDMDHENMFWYRQDPGLGLRLIYFSYDVKMKEKGDIPEGYSVSREKKERFSLILESASTNQTSMYLCASSSRDRGFYEQYFGPGTRLTVT.